A selection of T cell receptor beta chains follows, all from one sample in a study of T cells after somatic rescue of genetic block. Measured with immunoSEQ multiplex PCR; TCRdb has only the in-frame clones, and not every one. The sample contains around 52,000 clones, roughly 96% of which appear only once. The sequenced sample consisted of peripheral blood mononuclear cells (PBMCs). The receptors come from a child under two years old. CDR3s include the opening cysteine and the closing phenylalanine or tryptophan. The D gene is left open where the match is weak. Size values are once, few and many counts, or a class for expanded clones, and some rows have none.

>TRBJ1-1|TRBV27|NA|TRBD1
TGTGCCAGCAGTTGGGGACAGTCGAGCACTGAAGCTTTCTTT
CASSWGQSSTEAFF
>TRBJ2-7|TRBV4-3|NA|NA
TGCGCCAGCAGCCAAGATCGTATCCACTACGAGCAGTACTTC
CASSQDRIHYEQYF
>TRBJ1-3|TRBV6-5|NA|TRBD1
TGTGCCAGCAGTTACAGGGGGCGACTTGGAAACACCATATATTTT
CASSYRGRLGNTIYF
>TRBJ2-4|TRBV13|NA|TRBD2
TGTGCCAGCAGCCCCGGACTAGCGGGAGACATTCAGTACTTC
CASSPGLAGDIQYF
>TRBJ1-1|TRBV2|few|NA
TGTGCCAGCAGTTCGAGCATACGTAACACTGAAGCTTTCTTT
CASSSSIRNTEAFF
>TRBJ2-7|TRBV4-3|NA|NA
TGCGCCAGCAAAAGAGAGGTGGGGCAGTACTTC
CASKREVGQYF
>TRBJ2-5|TRBV7-7|NA|TRBD2
TGTGCTAGCAGCTTGAGCGGGAGGGGAGAGACCCAGTACTTC
CASSLSGRGETQYF
>TRBJ1-1|TRBV4-2|NA|NA
TGTGCCAGCAGCCAAGATCGGTCAGGGCGAACTGAAGCTTTCTTT
CASSQDRSGRTEAFF
>TRBJ2-1|TRBV10-2|NA|TRBD2
TGCGCCAGCACCCCGCGACTAGCTCGCGGTGAGCAGTTCTTC
CASTPRLARGEQFF
>TRBJ1-2|TRBV25-1|NA|TRBD1
TGTGCCAGCAGTAAAAACAGGGGTTATGGCTACACCTTC
CASSKNRGYGYTF
>TRBJ2-2|TRBV27|NA|TRBD1
TGTGCCAGCAGCCACAACCCCCGACAGGGGGTGAACACCGGGGAGCTGTTTTTT
CASSHNPRQGVNTGELFF